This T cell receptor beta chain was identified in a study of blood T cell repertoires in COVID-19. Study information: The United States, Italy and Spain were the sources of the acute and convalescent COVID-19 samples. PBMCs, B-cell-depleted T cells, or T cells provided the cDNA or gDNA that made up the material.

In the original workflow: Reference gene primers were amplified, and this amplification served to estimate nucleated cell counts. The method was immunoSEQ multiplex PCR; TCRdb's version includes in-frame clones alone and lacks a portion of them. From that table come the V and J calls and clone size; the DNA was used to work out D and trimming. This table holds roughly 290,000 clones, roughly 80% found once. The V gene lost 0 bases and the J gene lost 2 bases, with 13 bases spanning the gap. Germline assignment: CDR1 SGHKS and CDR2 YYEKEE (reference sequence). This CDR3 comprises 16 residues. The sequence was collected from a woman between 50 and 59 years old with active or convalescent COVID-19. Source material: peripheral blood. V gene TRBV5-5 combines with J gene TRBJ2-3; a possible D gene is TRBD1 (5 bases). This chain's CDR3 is CASSLVKGMPTDTQYF. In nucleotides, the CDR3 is TGTGCCAGCAGCTTGGTTAAGGGGATGCCCACAGATACGCAGTATTTT.